This is a list of T cell receptor beta chains from one sample in a study of T-cell memory formation after mild COVID-19. Using its own MiXCR run on the 5' RACE reads, TCRdb lists one record per CDR3 protein. The sample has 300,000 to 400,000 distinct CDR3 sequences; under 30% are singletons. Sequenced: PBMCs or a T cell subset sorted from them (not recorded which). The receptor set was obtained from an adult woman who had mild COVID-19 (a few samples of this study predate the infection). Cell type and time point are not known. Both conserved end residues are part of each CDR3. Each record gives: D gene, clone size, CDR3 length, J gene, V gene, CDR3 protein, CDR3 DNA. The D gene is left open where the match is weak. A clone size is listed for some rows: how often the clone was seen (once, few, many), or a class if it is expanded.

D gene: TRBD2; clone size: once; CDR3 length: 13; J gene: TRBJ2-1; V gene: TRBV4-3; CDR3 protein: CASRRGLANEQFF; CDR3 DNA: TGCGCCAGCCGCCGGGGACTAGCGAATGAGCAGTTCTTC
D gene: TRBD1; clone size: .; CDR3 length: 14; J gene: TRBJ1-2; V gene: TRBV12-3/TRBV12-4; CDR3 protein: CASSFIVRGYGYTF; CDR3 DNA: TGTGCCAGCAGTTTCATTGTCAGGGGGTATGGCTACACCTTC
D gene: .; clone size: .; CDR3 length: 16; J gene: TRBJ2-2; V gene: TRBV29-1; CDR3 protein: CSAARGGDFGTGELFF; CDR3 DNA: TGCAGCGCCGCGAGGGGGGGCGATTTCGGTACCGGGGAGCTGTTTTTT
D gene: .; clone size: .; CDR3 length: 16; J gene: TRBJ2-1; V gene: TRBV15; CDR3 protein: CATSRDSGESYNEQFF; CDR3 DNA: TGTGCCACCAGCAGAGATAGTGGGGAAAGCTACAATGAGCAGTTCTTC
D gene: TRBD1; clone size: .; CDR3 length: 15; J gene: TRBJ2-7; V gene: TRBV7-2; CDR3 protein: CASSLAPGQPYEQYF; CDR3 DNA: TGTGCCAGCAGCTTAGCACCGGGACAGCCCTACGAGCAGTACTTC
D gene: .; clone size: .; CDR3 length: 13; J gene: TRBJ1-5; V gene: TRBV3-1; CDR3 protein: CASSQAGLSAQHF; CDR3 DNA: TGTGCCAGCAGCCAAGCGGGCCTTTCTGCCCAGCATTTT
D gene: TRBD2; clone size: few; CDR3 length: 18; J gene: TRBJ2-1; V gene: TRBV15; CDR3 protein: CATSRGLAPRRAYNEQFF; CDR3 DNA: TGTGCCACCAGCAGGGGACTAGCACCCAGAAGAGCCTACAATGAGCAGTTCTTC
D gene: .; clone size: few; CDR3 length: 14; J gene: TRBJ2-1; V gene: TRBV11-2; CDR3 protein: CASSLDGSWNEQFF; CDR3 DNA: TGTGCCAGCAGCTTAGATGGGAGTTGGAATGAGCAGTTCTTC
D gene: .; clone size: once; CDR3 length: 17; J gene: TRBJ2-7; V gene: TRBV9; CDR3 protein: CASSTPRPQGPSYEQYF; CDR3 DNA: TGTGCCAGCAGCACCCCCCGCCCCCAGGGCCCTTCCTACGAGCAGTACTTC
D gene: .; clone size: .; CDR3 length: 10; J gene: TRBJ2-3; V gene: TRBV6-2/TRBV6-3; CDR3 protein: CASRSNTQYF; CDR3 DNA: TGTGCCAGCAGATCTAATACGCAGTATTTT
D gene: TRBD1; clone size: .; CDR3 length: 14; J gene: TRBJ1-4; V gene: TRBV30; CDR3 protein: CAWSQGQSNEKLFF; CDR3 DNA: TGTGCCTGGAGTCAGGGACAGTCCAATGAAAAACTGTTTTTT
D gene: TRBD1; clone size: .; CDR3 length: 16; J gene: TRBJ1-2; V gene: TRBV6-5; CDR3 protein: CASSYSNRGLDYGYTF; CDR3 DNA: TGTGCCAGCAGTTACTCGAACAGGGGGCTTGACTATGGCTACACCTTC
D gene: .; clone size: once; CDR3 length: 14; J gene: TRBJ2-2; V gene: TRBV19; CDR3 protein: CASSIAYDTGELFF; CDR3 DNA: TGTGCCAGTAGTATCGCTTACGACACCGGGGAGCTGTTTTTT
D gene: TRBD1; clone size: .; CDR3 length: 16; J gene: TRBJ1-4; V gene: TRBV29-1; CDR3 protein: CSAVGQAWEGNEKLFF; CDR3 DNA: TGCAGCGCCGTCGGACAGGCCTGGGAGGGTAATGAAAAACTGTTTTTT
D gene: .; clone size: .; CDR3 length: 11; J gene: TRBJ2-7; V gene: TRBV18; CDR3 protein: CASSQGDGQYF; CDR3 DNA: TGTGCCAGCTCACAAGGGGACGGGCAGTACTTC
D gene: TRBD2; clone size: .; CDR3 length: 15; J gene: TRBJ2-7; V gene: TRBV9; CDR3 protein: CASSAGLAVSYEQYF; CDR3 DNA: TGTGCCAGCAGCGCCGGACTAGCGGTCTCCTACGAGCAGTACTTC
D gene: TRBD2; clone size: .; CDR3 length: 15; J gene: TRBJ2-3; V gene: TRBV12-3/TRBV12-4; CDR3 protein: CASRRLAEGTDTQYF; CDR3 DNA: TGTGCCAGCAGACGACTAGCGGAGGGCACAGATACGCAGTATTTT
D gene: TRBD2; clone size: .; CDR3 length: 15; J gene: TRBJ2-7; V gene: TRBV25-1; CDR3 protein: CASSEWGGRYYEQYF; CDR3 DNA: TGTGCCAGCAGTGAATGGGGGGGACGGTACTACGAGCAGTACTTC
D gene: .; clone size: few; CDR3 length: 13; J gene: TRBJ2-5; V gene: TRBV7-3; CDR3 protein: CASSFSRQETQYF; CDR3 DNA: TGTGCCAGCAGCTTCTCTAGGCAAGAGACCCAGTACTTC
D gene: .; clone size: .; CDR3 length: 11; J gene: TRBJ1-2; V gene: TRBV29-1; CDR3 protein: CSVRGGDGYTF; CDR3 DNA: TGCAGCGTGCGGGGGGGCGATGGCTACACCTTC
D gene: TRBD2; clone size: many; CDR3 length: 17; J gene: TRBJ2-7; V gene: TRBV3-1; CDR3 protein: CASSQNSGGPNSYEQYF; CDR3 DNA: TGTGCCAGCAGCCAAAATAGCGGGGGGCCCAACTCCTACGAGCAGTACTTC
D gene: TRBD2; clone size: few; CDR3 length: 14; J gene: TRBJ2-7; V gene: TRBV5-1; CDR3 protein: CASSLAGSTYEQYF; CDR3 DNA: TGTGCCAGCAGCTTAGCGGGATCCACCTACGAGCAGTACTTC
D gene: .; clone size: .; CDR3 length: 15; J gene: TRBJ1-3; V gene: TRBV27; CDR3 protein: CASSLGRGSGNTIYF; CDR3 DNA: TGTGCCAGCAGTTTGGGCAGGGGCTCTGGAAACACCATATATTTT
D gene: .; clone size: few; CDR3 length: 16; J gene: TRBJ2-7; V gene: TRBV5-1; CDR3 protein: CASSLTAGSFIYEQYF; CDR3 DNA: TGCGCCAGCAGCTTAACCGCTGGGAGTTTCATCTACGAGCAGTACTTC
D gene: TRBD2; clone size: .; CDR3 length: 16; J gene: TRBJ2-1; V gene: TRBV15; CDR3 protein: CATSIKGLAAGNEQFF; CDR3 DNA: TGTGCCACCAGCATAAAGGGACTAGCGGCTGGTAATGAGCAGTTCTTC
D gene: .; clone size: once; CDR3 length: 16; J gene: TRBJ1-1; V gene: TRBV12-5; CDR3 protein: CASGLVLVGRYTEAFF; CDR3 DNA: TGTGCTAGTGGTTTGGTACTTGTGGGGCGGTACACTGAAGCTTTCTTT
D gene: TRBD1; clone size: .; CDR3 length: 15; J gene: TRBJ1-1; V gene: TRBV3-1; CDR3 protein: CASSRQTGLGVEAFF; CDR3 DNA: TGTGCCAGCAGCCGCCAGACAGGGCTCGGCGTTGAAGCTTTCTTT
D gene: .; clone size: few; CDR3 length: 17; J gene: TRBJ2-1; V gene: TRBV12-3/TRBV12-4; CDR3 protein: CASSPRAGLGTEGEQFF; CDR3 DNA: TGTGCCAGCAGTCCCCGGGCGGGACTCGGTACCGAGGGGGAGCAGTTCTTC
D gene: TRBD2; clone size: few; CDR3 length: 14; J gene: TRBJ2-1; V gene: TRBV29-1; CDR3 protein: CSGGLASGSNEQFF; CDR3 DNA: TGCAGCGGGGGCCTGGCTAGCGGGAGCAATGAGCAGTTCTTC
D gene: .; clone size: .; CDR3 length: 14; J gene: TRBJ2-1; V gene: TRBV29-1; CDR3 protein: CSGRSGTSYNEQFF; CDR3 DNA: TGCAGCGGTAGATCGGGAACTTCCTACAATGAGCAGTTCTTC
D gene: .; clone size: .; CDR3 length: 15; J gene: TRBJ2-6; V gene: TRBV7-2; CDR3 protein: CASSLGHAGANVLTF; CDR3 DNA: TGTGCCAGCAGCTTAGGGCACGCCGGGGCCAACGTCCTGACTTTC
D gene: .; clone size: .; CDR3 length: 13; J gene: TRBJ1-2; V gene: TRBV9; CDR3 protein: CASSRVGSYGYTF; CDR3 DNA: TGTGCCAGCAGCAGGGTTGGTTCCTATGGCTACACCTTC
D gene: TRBD2; clone size: .; CDR3 length: 17; J gene: TRBJ2-2; V gene: TRBV7-8; CDR3 protein: CASSSTSGTLNTGELFF; CDR3 DNA: TGTGCCAGCAGCTCTACTAGCGGGACACTCAACACCGGGGAGCTGTTTTTT
D gene: TRBD2; clone size: once; CDR3 length: 16; J gene: TRBJ2-1; V gene: TRBV6-1; CDR3 protein: CASRAPGTSGYNEQFF; CDR3 DNA: TGTGCCAGCAGGGCCCCCGGGACTAGCGGATACAATGAGCAGTTCTTC
D gene: TRBD2; clone size: once; CDR3 length: 16; J gene: TRBJ2-5; V gene: TRBV19; CDR3 protein: CASGSSGGVTRETQYF; CDR3 DNA: TGTGCCAGTGGAAGTAGCGGGGGGGTGACCCGGGAGACCCAGTACTTC
D gene: TRBD1; clone size: few; CDR3 length: 14; J gene: TRBJ2-5; V gene: TRBV7-9; CDR3 protein: CASSRQGTQETQYF; CDR3 DNA: TGTGCCAGCAGCAGACAGGGAACCCAAGAGACCCAGTACTTC
D gene: .; clone size: .; CDR3 length: 14; J gene: TRBJ1-5; V gene: TRBV6-5; CDR3 protein: CASSYSGSNQPQHF; CDR3 DNA: TGTGCCAGCAGTTACTCGGGGAGCAATCAGCCCCAGCATTTT
D gene: TRBD1; clone size: .; CDR3 length: 14; J gene: TRBJ2-7; V gene: TRBV15; CDR3 protein: CATSRDRERTGQYF; CDR3 DNA: TGTGCCACCAGCAGAGATCGGGAACGGACAGGGCAGTACTTC
D gene: .; clone size: .; CDR3 length: 16; J gene: TRBJ1-5; V gene: TRBV19; CDR3 protein: CASSINGGRRNQPQHF; CDR3 DNA: TGTGCCAGTAGTATCAATGGGGGGCGACGAAATCAGCCCCAGCATTTT
D gene: .; clone size: few; CDR3 length: 16; J gene: TRBJ2-3; V gene: TRBV5-1; CDR3 protein: CASSLNSGGSTDTQYF; CDR3 DNA: TGCGCCAGCAGCTTGAATAGCGGAGGGAGCACAGATACGCAGTATTTT
D gene: .; clone size: few; CDR3 length: 14; J gene: TRBJ2-2; V gene: TRBV24-1; CDR3 protein: CATSDRGNTGELFF; CDR3 DNA: TGTGCCACCAGTGATAGGGGGAACACCGGGGAGCTGTTTTTT
D gene: TRBD1; clone size: .; CDR3 length: 16; J gene: TRBJ2-3; V gene: TRBV7-6; CDR3 protein: CASSLGTGAVTDTQYF; CDR3 DNA: TGTGCCAGCAGCTTAGGGACAGGGGCGGTCACAGATACGCAGTATTTT
D gene: .; clone size: few; CDR3 length: 15; J gene: TRBJ2-2; V gene: TRBV15; CDR3 protein: CATGGPGQSAGELFF; CDR3 DNA: TGTGCCACCGGGGGACCAGGGCAAAGTGCCGGGGAGCTGTTTTTT
D gene: .; clone size: .; CDR3 length: 14; J gene: TRBJ1-5; V gene: TRBV5-1; CDR3 protein: CASSRGPGSQPQHF; CDR3 DNA: TGCGCCAGCAGCCGAGGACCGGGAAGCCAGCCCCAGCATTTT
D gene: TRBD1; clone size: many; CDR3 length: 15; J gene: TRBJ2-2; V gene: TRBV7-2; CDR3 protein: CASSLDRANTGELFF; CDR3 DNA: TGTGCCAGCAGCCTCGACAGGGCCAACACCGGGGAGCTGTTTTTT
D gene: .; clone size: .; CDR3 length: 17; J gene: TRBJ1-4; V gene: TRBV7-9; CDR3 protein: CASSPGRITATNEKLFF; CDR3 DNA: TGTGCCAGCAGCCCGGGACGGATAACTGCAACTAATGAAAAACTGTTTTTT
D gene: .; clone size: few; CDR3 length: 14; J gene: TRBJ1-5; V gene: TRBV9; CDR3 protein: CASGAEGSNQPQHF; CDR3 DNA: TGTGCCAGCGGAGCCGAAGGGAGCAATCAGCCCCAGCATTTT